Listed here are 18 T cell receptor beta chains from one sample, sequenced in a study of Graves' ophthalmopathy and Graves' hyperthyroidism. RNA served as the template for amplifying TCR beta CDR3 regions. Second-round multiplex PCR came after first-round RT-PCR with HTBI primers. TCRdb processed the multiplex PCR reads anew with MiXCR; each CDR3 protein has one entry. Of approximately 700,000 distinct CDR3 sequences in the sample, roughly two fifths were seen once. Sample: peripheral blood. Every receptor here comes from an adult man with Graves' ophthalmopathy.

The chain combines TRBV20-1 with TRBJ1-1; a weak D match, TRBD1 (5 bases). The CDR3 spans 16 residues. V shed 3 bases and J shed 3 bases, with 20 bases lying between them. The V gene's germline CDR1 is DFQATT and CDR2 SNEGSKA (reference sequence). CDR3 bases: TGCAGTGCTAGGCCAAATCGGGGCCAAGTGGACACTGAAGCTTTCTTT. It encodes CSARPNRGQVDTEAFF.

The chain is built from TRBV11-2 and TRBJ1-4; D not certain. Between the trimmed V and J ends, which lost 8 bases and 8 bases, there was a span of 21 bases. Germline CDR1 and CDR2: SGHAT and FQNNGV. There are 15 residues in the CDR3. The CDR3 reads CASSPPNAREEKLFF. Here the CDR3 DNA reads TGTGCCAGCTCACCACCTAACGCAAGGGAAGAAAAACTGTTTTTT.

This clonotype was counted many times. V and J are TRBV2 and TRBJ1-5; TRBD1 aligns across 9 bases. The germline CDR1 and CDR2 sequences are SNHLY and FYNNEI. The CDR3 loop spans 15 amino acids. V was clipped by 6 bases and J by 4 bases; unmatched bases: 7. CDR3 DNA sequence: TGTGCCAGCAGCCCTCTGGGACAGGGTAATCAGCCCCAGCATTTT. Translating gives CASSPLGQGNQPQHF.

This chain connects TRBV29-1 to TRBJ2-7; possibly TRBD1 for D (5 bases). The CDR3 contains 11 residues. V lost 5 bases and J lost 5, with 10 bases in between. Germline CDR1 and CDR2: SQVTM and ANQGSEA. CDR3 sequence: CSVSPGNEQYF. Here the CDR3 DNA reads TGCAGCGTTTCGCCAGGGAACGAGCAGTACTTC.

This clonotype was observed at least ten times. The V and J genes are TRBV12-3 or TRBV12-4 and TRBJ2-7; TRBD1 matches at 7 bases. There are 14 residues in the CDR3. After removal of 3 bases from V and 2 bases from J, the junction contained 4 bases not matched to a gene. The CDR3 region has the DNA TGTGCCAGCAGTTTGCGTCAGGGGGCCTACGAGCAGTACTTC. This codes for CASSLRQGAYEQYF.

The rearrangement links TRBV2 to TRBJ2-7; TRBD1 matches 8 bases. The ends lost 5 bases at V and 4 bases at J; junction bases unmatched: 7. The germline CDR1 and CDR2 sequences are SNHLY and FYNNEI. This CDR3 is built from 14 residues. CDR3 DNA: TGTGCCAGCAGTCTCCGGACAGGGTTATACGAGCAGTACTTC. The encoded protein is CASSLRTGLYEQYF.

This clonotype was found a few times. This CDR3 fails to terminate in the conserved phenylalanine or tryptophan, so it likely reflects a read error. Because the CDR3's place on the DNA is in doubt, the DNA is left out and the CDR3 is given as listed by TCRdb. This sequence joins TRBV15 and TRBJ2-5; the D call in the table, TRBD2, was not verified against the DNA. The CDR3 has 9 amino acids, counting both end residues. Germline CDR1 is LNHNV and CDR2 is YYDKDF (reference sequence). The CDR3: CATSRDPLA.

This clonotype was recorded at least ten times. The chain combines TRBV11-2 with TRBJ1-1; no reliable D call. This CDR3 region has 14 residues. Between the trimmed V and J ends, which lost 5 bases and 4 bases, there was a span of 14 bases. Per germline, CDR1 SGHAT and CDR2 FQNNGV. CDR3 in amino acids: CASSRTLEGTEAFF. In DNA form, the CDR3 reads TGTGCCAGCAGCCGGACCCTGGAGGGCACTGAAGCTTTCTTT.

There are many counts of this clonotype. The CDR3 coding sequence is TGTGCCAGCAGCGTAGGAACCGGGGAGCTGTTTTTT. Residues: CASSVGTGELFF. The chain uses TRBV9 and TRBJ2-2; no clear D. There are 12 residues in the CDR3. Deletions cut 0 bases from V and 5 bases from J, with 2 bases between. CDR1 is SGDLS and CDR2 is YYNGEE in the germline V gene.

This sequence joins TRBV7-2 and TRBJ2-3; 9 nucleotides line up with TRBD1. CDR1 and CDR2 (germline): SGHTA, FQGNSA. The CDR3 is 16 residues long. The ends lost 5 bases at V and 0 bases at J; junction bases unmatched: 6. In DNA, the CDR3 is TGTGCCAGCAGCCCACAGGGGGCTTTTAGCACAGATACGCAGTATTTT. Translated: CASSPQGAFSTDTQYF.

The genes are TRBV15 and TRBJ1-6; the D gene is possibly TRBD1 (6 bases). V lost 1 base and J lost 13, with 17 bases in between. Germline-derived CDR1 and CDR2 are LNHNV and YYDKDF (reference sequence). The CDR3 has 15 residues. This chain's CDR3 is CATSRVPGTYGPLHF. In nucleotides, the CDR3 is TGTGCCACCAGCAGAGTCCCCGGGACATATGGGCCCCTCCACTTT. Together with reference TRBV15 and TRBJ1-6, the CDR3 gives the full variable domain: DAMVIQNPRYQVTQFGKPVTLSCSQTLNHNVMYWYQQKSSQAPKLLFHYYDKDFNNEADTPDNFQSRRPNTSFCFLDIRSPGLGDTAMYLCATSRVPGTYGPLHFGNGTRLTVT.

This clonotype was counted many times. The rearrangement links TRBV7-9 to TRBJ1-1; 9 bases match TRBD1. Germline V gene sequence: CDR1 SEHNR, CDR2 FQNEAQ (reference sequence). The CDR3 covers 17 residues. V lost 5 bases and J lost 6; bases outside the gene matches: 16. The CDR3 is CASSDSSTGQGSSEAFF. The CDR3 DNA sequence: TGTGCCAGCAGCGACTCCTCAACGGGACAGGGATCTTCTGAAGCTTTCTTT. Drawing the rest from reference TRBV7-9 and TRBJ1-1, the complete variable domain is DTGVSQNPRHKITKRGQNVTFRCDPISEHNRLYWYRQTLGQGPEFLTYFQNEAQLEKSRLLSDRFSAERPKGSFSTLEIQRTEQGDSAMYLCASSDSSTGQGSSEAFFGQGTRLTVV.

This clonotype was observed at least ten times. This chain joins TRBV25-1 and TRBJ2-3; D gene unclear. Trimming cost V 2 bases and J 5 bases, with 11 bases left between them. The CDR3 runs to 14 residues. CDR1 is MGHDK, CDR2 SYGVNS, per germline. The CDR3 DNA reads TGTGCCAGCAGTGAACCCCCCGAGGAAGATACGCAGTATTTT. This gives the protein CASSEPPEEDTQYF. Filled out from reference TRBV25-1 and TRBJ2-3, the complete variable domain reads EADIYQTPRYLVIGTGKKITLECSQTMGHDKMYWYQQDPGMELHLIHYSYGVNSTEKGDLSSESTVSRIRTEHFPLTLESARPSHTSQYLCASSEPPEEDTQYFGPGTRLTVL.

The CDR3 DNA reads TGTGCCTGGAGCGAGCAACTGCATGAAAAACTGTTTTTT. Translated: CAWSEQLHEKLFF. V is TRBV30 and J is TRBJ1-4; D gene unclear. The CDR3 totals 13 residues. Trimming cost V 3 bases and J 6 bases, with 11 bases left between them. Per germline, CDR1 GTSNPN and CDR2 SVGIG (reference sequence).

The chain uses TRBV4-1 and TRBJ2-7; D uncertain. V was cut by 1 base and J by 4 bases, with 14 bases left in between. This CDR3 has 15 residues. Germline CDR1 MGHRA, CDR2 YSYEKL. The CDR3 DNA reads TGCGCCAGCAGCCAAGTTGCCAGGTTTGTTTACGAGCAGTACTTC. Translating it yields CASSQVARFVYEQYF.

A word on this clonotype: This may be a read error: a much more frequent sequence differs by one nucleotide. The V and J genes are TRBV12-3 or TRBV12-4 and TRBJ1-5; D is undetermined. This CDR3 comprises 14 residues. V shed 6 bases and J shed 6 bases, with 15 bases lying between them. CDR3 nucleotides: TGTGCCAGCAGCCTTCCCCGGTGGGTTCAGCCCCAGCATTTT. Encoded protein: CASSLPRWVQPQHF.

The chain recombines TRBV7-8 with TRBJ1-1; perhaps TRBD1 as D (5 bases). The V gene lost 11 bases and the J gene lost 3 bases, with 16 bases spanning the gap. The CDR3 sequence is 13 residues long. The germline gives CDR1 SGHVS, CDR2 FQNEAQ. The CDR3 region has the DNA TGTGCCTGGTCCCGGGACGGTGACACTGAAGCTTTCTTT. Translation: CAWSRDGDTEAFF.

The chain links TRBV10-3 to TRBJ1-2; D possibly corresponds to TRBD1 (5 bases). The CDR3 contains 13 residues. V was shortened by 6 bases and J by 8 bases, with 16 bases between the two germline ends. The germline CDR1 and CDR2 sequences are ENHRY and SYGVKD. The CDR3 loop reads CAIRGDLEGGYTF. The CDR3 DNA reads TGTGCCATCAGGGGAGATCTGGAGGGGGGCTACACCTTC.